The 7 T cell receptor beta chains in this list originate from one sample, sequenced in a study of blood T cell repertoires in COVID-19. Sequencing was performed with immunoSEQ multiplex PCR; in TCRdb, only in-frame clones are kept and a portion is missing. This repertoire shows 380,000 or so clones, about 89% found once; its top ten account for roughly 1.4%. The sample consisted of PBMCs or T cells enriched from blood (not recorded which). Receptors originate from a man in his thirties or forties who had recovered from COVID-19.

The rearrangement joins TRBV28 to TRBJ1-4, with 7 nucleotides matching TRBD1. Germline V CDR1 and CDR2: MDHEN, SYDVKM. The CDR3 consists of 13 residues. V lost 8 bases, J lost 8 bases, and 8 bases stayed unmatched. The CDR3 is CASVTGVSEKLFF. The DNA for the CDR3 is TGTGCCAGCGTCACAGGGGTAAGCGAAAAACTGTTTTTT.

The chain has TRBV19 and TRBJ2-2; the D gene is possibly TRBD1 (5 bases). V lost 4 bases, J lost 8 bases, and 17 bases lay in between. CDR3 length: 15 residues. Germline-derived CDR1 and CDR2 are LNHDA and SQIVND (reference sequence). Here the CDR3 DNA reads TGTGCCAGTAGTAGCCACTCCAGTGGGGCAGGGGAGCTGTTTTTT. This encodes CASSSHSSGAGELFF.

This clone has a single count. The V and J genes are TRBV19 and TRBJ1-1; 9 nucleotides match TRBD1. V was clipped by 4 bases and J by 13 bases; unmatched bases: 4. CDR3 length equals 11 residues. Germline-derived CDR1 and CDR2 are LNHDA and SQIVND (reference sequence). The CDR3 DNA follows: TGTGCCAGTAGTACGGGGGGACAGGGTTTCTTT. This codes for CASSTGGQGFF.

The chain uses TRBV7-2 and TRBJ2-5; D is unclear. This CDR3 region has 13 residues. The germline CDR1 and CDR2 sequences are SGHTA and FQGNSA. Trimming removed 3 bases at V and 4 bases at J, with 9 bases between. The CDR3 is CASSFESGETQYF. Written as DNA, the CDR3 is TGTGCCAGCAGCTTTGAATCGGGAGAGACCCAGTACTTC. Supplemented by reference TRBV7-2 and TRBJ2-5, the full variable domain reads GAGVSQSPSNKVTEKGKDVELRCDPISGHTALYWYRQSLGQGLEFLIYFQGNSAPDKSGLPSDRFSAERTGGSVSTLTIQRTQQEDSAVYLCASSFESGETQYFGPGTRLLVL.

V usage is TRBV27 and J usage is TRBJ2-1, with 8 bases that match TRBD2. V was clipped by 5 bases and J by 0 bases; unmatched bases: 6. The CDR3 runs 16 residues. The germline V gene has CDR1 MNHEY and CDR2 SMNVEV (reference sequence). The CDR3 DNA is TGTGCCAGCAGTGTAACTAGCGGAAGCTCCTACAATGAGCAGTTCTTC. Translated, it gives CASSVTSGSSYNEQFF.

The CDR3 spells CASSQGANYEQYF. The DNA for the CDR3 is TGCGCCAGCAGCCAAGGGGCTAACTACGAGCAGTACTTC. V usage is TRBV10-1 and J usage is TRBJ2-7; tentative D call: TRBD1 (5 bases). Germline loops: CDR1 WNHNN, CDR2 SYGVQD (reference sequence). This CDR3 region has 13 residues. V was cut by 6 bases and J by 3 bases, with 12 bases left in between.

The chain carries TRBV5-1 and TRBJ1-1, with D perhaps matching TRBD1 (5 bases). Germline CDR1 SGHRS, CDR2 YFSETQ. This CDR3 has 15 amino acids. The V end was cut by 3 bases, the J end by 1 base, with 13 bases between. CDR3 sequence (DNA): TGCGCCAGCAGCTCCAGGTGGGGGGAGAACACTGAAGCTTTCTTT. Translated, it gives CASSSRWGENTEAFF.